The present T cell receptor beta chain was sequenced within a study of immune evolution from preneoplasia to lung adenocarcinoma. Assay used: immunoSEQ multiplex PCR; TCRdb lists only in-frame clones, some missing. The sample records 12,000 or so clones, more than 70% being singletons. Macro-dissection enriched premalignant or tumor cells before nucleic acid extraction. Notes on this clone: The antigen is not known.

Broader study findings: Normal lung had highest clonality; later lesions appeared denser, more diverse.

Sequences were obtained from FFPE tissue from an adenomatous hyperplasia lung lesion. The sample's subset: atypical adenomatous hyperplasia (AAH), lung preneoplasia. The clonotype comes from a person aged 50-75 years with lung adenocarcinoma.

Written as DNA, the CDR3 is TGTGCCAGTAGTATGTTTACAGGGGGCCGCAATCAGCCCCAGCATTTT. Translating gives CASSMFTGGRNQPQHF. The chain has TRBV19 and TRBJ1-5, with TRBD1 matching over 9 bases. CDR1 and CDR2 from the germline V gene are LNHDA and SQIVND (reference sequence). The CDR3 totals 16 residues. Unmatched junction bases numbered 5, after V lost 3 bases and J lost 2 bases.